The rows below give T cell receptor beta chains drawn from one sample of a study of beta chain features in type 1 diabetes. Some clones are missing from TCRdb's copy, which holds only in-frame ones; the method was immunoSEQ multiplex PCR. Seen here are 200,000 to 300,000 clones, 11% observed once, and the top ten hold 0.017%. Sequenced sample: naive CD4+ T cells from blood. The receptors shown here come from a man aged 25 to 40 with type 1 diabetes. CDR3s include the opening cysteine and the closing phenylalanine or tryptophan. Fields, in order: CDR3 DNA, CDR3 protein, clone size, V gene, J gene, D gene. A D gene is named only where the DNA matches it firmly. Only part of the rows carry a size: once, few, many, or a class if the clone is expanded.

TGTGCCAGCAGCCTAACAGGGGGACCTGGAAACACCATATATTTT	CASSLTGGPGNTIYF	few	TRBV11-2	TRBJ1-3	TRBD1
TGTGCCAGTAGTATAGGAGGGAGTTGGAGCAATCAGCCCCAGCATTTT	CASSIGGSWSNQPQHF	.	TRBV19	TRBJ1-5	.
TGCGCCAGCAGCCAGTCATTATACAACGTTCAGTACTTC	CASSQSLYNVQYF	.	TRBV4-1	TRBJ2-7	.
TGTGCCAGCAGCGTCGGCTTCCGGCGGCGGTACTTC	CASSVGFRRRYF	.	TRBV6-1	TRBJ2-7	.
TGTGCCAGCAGCCCTAGTATAGCGCCAGATACGCAGTATTTT	CASSPSIAPDTQYF	.	TRBV7-8	TRBJ2-3	.
TGCGCCAGCAGCTTGGGGGGGCCACAAGAGACCCAGTACTTC	CASSLGGPQETQYF	.	TRBV5-1	TRBJ2-5	.
TGTGCCAGCAGCTTAGGACTAGCTGTAGATACGCAGTATTTT	CASSLGLAVDTQYF	few	TRBV7-2	TRBJ2-3	TRBD2
TGTGCCAGCAGCTTAACAGGACGGAGGGCCAATTCACCCCTCCACTTT	CASSLTGRRANSPLHF	.	TRBV11-2	TRBJ1-6	.
TGTGCCAGCAGCTCCGGACAGGGCGTAGATTCACCCCTCCACTTT	CASSSGQGVDSPLHF	.	TRBV9	TRBJ1-6	TRBD1
TGTGCCTGGAACAGGGGCCTTGGCTCCTACGAGCAGTACTTC	CAWNRGLGSYEQYF	.	TRBV30	TRBJ2-7	TRBD1
TGTGCCAGCAGCCCCTCGGGGGGGAACACTGAAGCTTTCTTT	CASSPSGGNTEAFF	.	TRBV7-9	TRBJ1-1	.
TGTGCCAGCTCACCTCGGGGGGCGGGCACTGAAGCTTTCTTT	CASSPRGAGTEAFF	.	TRBV18	TRBJ1-1	.
TGTGCCTCCCTCGGACAGGGGAGGTTTAACTATGGCTACACCTTC	CASLGQGRFNYGYTF	few	TRBV30	TRBJ1-2	TRBD1
TGTGCCAGCAGAGGACAGGGGAATTCACCCCTCCACTTT	CASRGQGNSPLHF	few	TRBV2	TRBJ1-6	TRBD1
TGTGCCAGCAGCACCGAGGTGGGGCAGTTAACTGGAAACACCATATATTTT	CASSTEVGQLTGNTIYF	.	TRBV7-9	TRBJ1-3	.
TGTGCCAGCATACAGACAGCTCTAGCCAAAAACATTCAGTACTTC	CASIQTALAKNIQYF	few	TRBV6-1	TRBJ2-4	.
TGTGCCTGGAGTCTCCGGAGCAATCAGCCCCAGCATTTT	CAWSLRSNQPQHF	few	TRBV30	TRBJ1-5	.
TGTGCCAGCAGCCGACGAAGCGCGGGCGATTCACCCCTCCACTTT	CASSRRSAGDSPLHF	few	TRBV7-2	TRBJ1-6	.
TGTGCCAGCAGCGTGAACACTGAAGCTTTCTTT	CASSVNTEAFF	few	TRBV2	TRBJ1-1	.
TGCGCCAGCAGCTTAGGGGCAGGGGGCAAGGGAGAGCAGTTCTTC	CASSLGAGGKGEQFF	.	TRBV5-1	TRBJ2-1	TRBD1